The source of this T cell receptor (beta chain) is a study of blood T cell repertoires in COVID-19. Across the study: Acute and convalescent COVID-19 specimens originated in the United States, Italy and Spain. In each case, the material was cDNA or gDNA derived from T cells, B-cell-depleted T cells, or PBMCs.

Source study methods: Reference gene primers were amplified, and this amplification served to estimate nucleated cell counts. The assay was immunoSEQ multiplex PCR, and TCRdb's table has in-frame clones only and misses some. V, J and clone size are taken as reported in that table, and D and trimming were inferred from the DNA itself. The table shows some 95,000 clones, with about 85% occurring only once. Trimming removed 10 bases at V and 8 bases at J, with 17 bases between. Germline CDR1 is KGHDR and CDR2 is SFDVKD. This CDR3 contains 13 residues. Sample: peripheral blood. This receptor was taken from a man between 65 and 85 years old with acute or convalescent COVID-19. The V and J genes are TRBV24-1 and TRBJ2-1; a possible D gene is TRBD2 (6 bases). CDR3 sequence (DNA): TGTGCCACAGCCTCGGGGGAACGGGATGAGCAGTTCTTC. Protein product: CATASGERDEQFF.